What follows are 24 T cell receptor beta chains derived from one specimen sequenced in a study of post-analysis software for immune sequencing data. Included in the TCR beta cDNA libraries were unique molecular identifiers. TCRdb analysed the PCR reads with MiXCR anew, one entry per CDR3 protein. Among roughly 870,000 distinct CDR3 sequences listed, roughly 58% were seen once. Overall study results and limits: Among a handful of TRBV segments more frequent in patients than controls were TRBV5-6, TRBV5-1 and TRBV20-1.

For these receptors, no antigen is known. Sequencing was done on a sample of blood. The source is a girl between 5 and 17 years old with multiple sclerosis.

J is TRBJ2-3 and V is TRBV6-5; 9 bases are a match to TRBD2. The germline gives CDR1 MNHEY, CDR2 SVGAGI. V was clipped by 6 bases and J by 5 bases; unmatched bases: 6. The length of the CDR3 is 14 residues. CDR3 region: CASRTSGQLDTQYF. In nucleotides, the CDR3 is TGTGCCAGCAGAACTAGCGGGCAGTTAGATACGCAGTATTTT.

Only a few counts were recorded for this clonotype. The chain's CDR3 is CASSTSGTVGYEQYF. In nucleotides, the CDR3 is TGTGCCAGCAGCACTTCCGGGACAGTGGGCTACGAGCAGTACTTC. The V gene is TRBV9, the J gene TRBJ2-7, with 7 bases aligning to TRBD1. The germline CDR1 and CDR2 sequences are SGDLS and YYNGEE. Unmatched junction bases numbered 10, after V lost 4 bases and J lost 3 bases. The CDR3 totals 15 residues.

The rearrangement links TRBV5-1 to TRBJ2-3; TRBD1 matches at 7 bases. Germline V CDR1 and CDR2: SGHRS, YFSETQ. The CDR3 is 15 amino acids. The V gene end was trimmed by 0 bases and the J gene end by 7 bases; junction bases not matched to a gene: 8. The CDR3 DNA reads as TGCGCCAGCAGCTTGGCTTCGGGACAGAGTTATACGCAGTATTTT. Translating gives CASSLASGQSYTQYF.

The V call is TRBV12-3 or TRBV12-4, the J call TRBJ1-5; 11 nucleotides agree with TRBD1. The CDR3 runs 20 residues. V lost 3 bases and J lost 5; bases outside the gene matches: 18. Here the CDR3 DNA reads TGTGCCAGCAGTTTTAGCGAGGCCGCGGACAGGGGGCGATTTGATCAGCCCCAGCATTTT. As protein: CASSFSEAADRGRFDQPQHF.

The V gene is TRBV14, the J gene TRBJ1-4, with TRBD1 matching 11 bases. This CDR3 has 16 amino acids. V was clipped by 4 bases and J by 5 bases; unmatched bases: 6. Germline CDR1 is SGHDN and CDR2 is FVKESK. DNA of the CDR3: TGTGCCAGCAGCCCACGGACAGGGGGCCTGAATGAAAAACTGTTTTTT. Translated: CASSPRTGGLNEKLFF.

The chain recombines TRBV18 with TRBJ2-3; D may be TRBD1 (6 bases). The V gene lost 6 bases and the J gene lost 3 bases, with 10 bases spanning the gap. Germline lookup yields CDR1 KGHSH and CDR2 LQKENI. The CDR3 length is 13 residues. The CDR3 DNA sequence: TGTGCCAGCTCCGGGACAAAGACAGATACGCAGTATTTT. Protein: CASSGTKTDTQYF.

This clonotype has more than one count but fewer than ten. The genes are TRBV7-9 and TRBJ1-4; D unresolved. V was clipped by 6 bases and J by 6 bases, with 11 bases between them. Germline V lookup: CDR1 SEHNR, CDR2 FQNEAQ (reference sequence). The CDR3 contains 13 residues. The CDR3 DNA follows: TGTGCCAGCAGTCAGCTCTCGGATGAAAAACTGTTTTTT. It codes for CASSQLSDEKLFF. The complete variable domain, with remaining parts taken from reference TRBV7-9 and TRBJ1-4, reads DTGVSQNPRHKITKRGQNVTFRCDPISEHNRLYWYRQTLGQGPEFLTYFQNEAQLEKSRLLSDRFSAERPKGSFSTLEIQRTEQGDSAMYLCASSQLSDEKLFFGSGTQLSVL.

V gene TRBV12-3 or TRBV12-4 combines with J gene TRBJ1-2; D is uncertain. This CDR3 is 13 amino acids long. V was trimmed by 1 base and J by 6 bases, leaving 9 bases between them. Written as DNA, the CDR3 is TGTGCCAGCAGTTTAGATCACGGGAATGGCTACACCTTC. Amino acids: CASSLDHGNGYTF.

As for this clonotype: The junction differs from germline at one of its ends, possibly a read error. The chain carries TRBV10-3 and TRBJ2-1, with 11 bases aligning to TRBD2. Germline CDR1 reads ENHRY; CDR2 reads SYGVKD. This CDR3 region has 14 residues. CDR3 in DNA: TGTGCCGTCAGTGAGACTTTAGGACTAGCGGGGCAGTTCTTC. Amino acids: CAVSETLGLAGQFF.

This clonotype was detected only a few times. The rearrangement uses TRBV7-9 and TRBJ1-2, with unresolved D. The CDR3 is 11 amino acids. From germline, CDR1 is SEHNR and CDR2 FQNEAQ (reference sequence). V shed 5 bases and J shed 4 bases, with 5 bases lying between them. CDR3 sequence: CASSPSYGYTF. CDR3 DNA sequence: TGTGCCAGCAGCCCCTCCTATGGCTACACCTTC.

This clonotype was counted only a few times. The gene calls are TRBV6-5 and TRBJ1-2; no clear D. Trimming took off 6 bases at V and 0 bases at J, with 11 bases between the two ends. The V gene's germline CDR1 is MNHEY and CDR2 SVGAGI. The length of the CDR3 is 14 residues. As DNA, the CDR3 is TGTGCCAGCAGAGCGACGGTAACTAACTATGGCTACACCTTC. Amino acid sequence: CASRATVTNYGYTF.

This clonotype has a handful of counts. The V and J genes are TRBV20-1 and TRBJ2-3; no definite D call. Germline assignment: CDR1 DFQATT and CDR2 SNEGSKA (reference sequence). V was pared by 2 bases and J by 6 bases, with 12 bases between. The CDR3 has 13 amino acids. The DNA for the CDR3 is TGCAGTGCTAGATCCTCGACCCATGATACGCAGTATTTT. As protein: CSARSSTHDTQYF.

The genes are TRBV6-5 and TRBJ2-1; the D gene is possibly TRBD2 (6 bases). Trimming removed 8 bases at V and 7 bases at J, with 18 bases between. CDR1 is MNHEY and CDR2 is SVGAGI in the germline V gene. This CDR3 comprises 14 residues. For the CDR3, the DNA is TGTGCCAGCCGATGGGGGGAAGTTCTAAATGAGCAGTTCTTC. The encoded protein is CASRWGEVLNEQFF.

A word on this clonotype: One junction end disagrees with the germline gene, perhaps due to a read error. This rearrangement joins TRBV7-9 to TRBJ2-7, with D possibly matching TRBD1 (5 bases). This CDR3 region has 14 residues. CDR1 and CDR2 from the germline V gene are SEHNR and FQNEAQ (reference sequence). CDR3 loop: CAGSLRSGHHEQYF. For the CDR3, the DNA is TGTGCCGGCAGCTTACGGTCAGGGCACCACGAGCAGTACTTC.

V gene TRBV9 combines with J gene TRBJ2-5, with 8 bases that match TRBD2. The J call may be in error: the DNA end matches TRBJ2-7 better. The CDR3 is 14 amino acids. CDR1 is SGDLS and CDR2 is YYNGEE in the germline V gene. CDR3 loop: CASSAGGTPYEQYF. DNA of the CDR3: TGTGCCAGCAGCGCGGGGGGGACACCCTACGAGCAGTACTTC.

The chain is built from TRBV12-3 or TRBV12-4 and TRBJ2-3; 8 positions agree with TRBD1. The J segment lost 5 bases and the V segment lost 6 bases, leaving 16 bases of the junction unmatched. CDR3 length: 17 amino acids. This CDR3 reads CASSWQLGQGSRDTQYF. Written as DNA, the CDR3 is TGTGCCAGCAGCTGGCAACTTGGACAGGGCTCACGAGATACGCAGTATTTT.

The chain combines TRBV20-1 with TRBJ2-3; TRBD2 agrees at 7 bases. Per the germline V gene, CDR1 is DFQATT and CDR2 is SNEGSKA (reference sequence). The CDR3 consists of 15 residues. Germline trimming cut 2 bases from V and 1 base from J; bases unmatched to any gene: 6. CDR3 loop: CSARMASGRTDTQYF. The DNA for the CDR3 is TGCAGTGCTAGAATGGCTAGCGGACGCACAGATACGCAGTATTTT.

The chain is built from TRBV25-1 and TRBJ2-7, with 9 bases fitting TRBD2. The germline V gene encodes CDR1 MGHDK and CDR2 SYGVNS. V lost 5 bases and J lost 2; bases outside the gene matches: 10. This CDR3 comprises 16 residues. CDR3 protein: CASSRATSGRTYEQYF. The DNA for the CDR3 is TGTGCCAGCAGTCGGGCTACTAGCGGGCGCACCTACGAGCAGTACTTC.

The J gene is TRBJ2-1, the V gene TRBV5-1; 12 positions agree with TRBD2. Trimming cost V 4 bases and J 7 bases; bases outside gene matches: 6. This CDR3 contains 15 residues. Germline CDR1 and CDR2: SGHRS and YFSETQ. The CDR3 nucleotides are TGCGCCAGCAGCCCCGGACTAGCGGGAAAGAATGAGCAGTTCTTC. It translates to CASSPGLAGKNEQFF.

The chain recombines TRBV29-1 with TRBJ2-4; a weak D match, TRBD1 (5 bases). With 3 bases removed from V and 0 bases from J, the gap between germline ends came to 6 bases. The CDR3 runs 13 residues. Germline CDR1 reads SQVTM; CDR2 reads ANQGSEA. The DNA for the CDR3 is TGCAGCGTTGATGACAGAGCCAAAAACATTCAGTACTTC. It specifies CSVDDRAKNIQYF.

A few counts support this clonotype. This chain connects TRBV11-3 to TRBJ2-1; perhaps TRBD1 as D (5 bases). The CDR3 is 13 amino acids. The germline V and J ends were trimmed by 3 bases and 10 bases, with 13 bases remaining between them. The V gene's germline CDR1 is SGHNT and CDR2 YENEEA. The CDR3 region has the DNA TGTGCCAGCAGCTTCAGTCAGGGAAGCGAGCAGTTCTTC. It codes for CASSFSQGSEQFF.

In DNA, the CDR3 is TGTGCCAGCAGCCACGGCGCAGGGTACAATGAGCAGTTCTTC. It is translated as CASSHGAGYNEQFF. The chain recombines TRBV9 with TRBJ2-1; D might be TRBD1 (5 bases). Germline V CDR1 and CDR2: SGDLS, YYNGEE. This CDR3 has 14 residues. The germline V and J ends were trimmed by 4 bases and 4 bases, with 12 bases remaining between them.

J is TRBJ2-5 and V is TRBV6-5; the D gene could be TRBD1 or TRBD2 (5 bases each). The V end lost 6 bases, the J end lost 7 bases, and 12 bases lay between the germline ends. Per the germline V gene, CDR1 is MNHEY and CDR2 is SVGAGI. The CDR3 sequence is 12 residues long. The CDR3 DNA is TGTGCCAGCAGCCCATGGGGGTTGACCCAGTACTTC. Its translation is CASSPWGLTQYF.

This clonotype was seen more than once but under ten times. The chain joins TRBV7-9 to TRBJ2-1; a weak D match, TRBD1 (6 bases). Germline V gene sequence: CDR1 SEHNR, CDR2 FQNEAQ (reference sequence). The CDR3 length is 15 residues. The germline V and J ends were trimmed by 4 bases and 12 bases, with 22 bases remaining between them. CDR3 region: CASSSSGAARGGQFF. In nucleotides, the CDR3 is TGTGCCAGCAGCTCCTCAGGGGCAGCCCGAGGTGGGCAGTTCTTC.